Following are 22 T cell receptor beta chains from one sample sequenced in a study of naive and memory T cell subsets. An equimolar mix of two oligonucleotides served as the beta constant-region primer for TRBC1 and TRBC2. One entry per CDR3 protein, called by TCRdb with MiXCR from the UMI-ligation and nested PCR reads. The table has some 85,000 distinct CDR3 sequences, about 12% seen once; the top ten hold around 0.9%. Sequences were obtained from central memory CD4+ T cells from blood. These receptors came from a human donor in good health.

This chain uses TRBV7-2 with TRBJ2-5; a weak D match, TRBD2 (5 bases). Looked up from germline, CDR1 is SGHTA and CDR2 is FQGNSA. With 1 base removed from V and 3 bases from J, the gap between germline ends came to 12 bases. CDR3 length equals 15 residues. The CDR3 reads CASSLVVEAEETQYF. The CDR3 DNA is TGTGCCAGCAGCTTAGTCGTGGAAGCGGAAGAGACCCAGTACTTC.

This clonotype was counted a few times. The chain carries TRBV7-2 and TRBJ1-4, with 8 bases that match TRBD1. V shed 5 bases and J 8 bases; nucleotides not matched to a gene: 13. The V gene's germline CDR1 is SGHTA and CDR2 FQGNSA. The CDR3 length is 16 residues. The CDR3, as DNA: TGTGCCAGCAGCCAAGACGGAGCTGACAGGGGAGAAAAACTGTTTTTT. It encodes CASSQDGADRGEKLFF.

This clonotype occurred many times. The J gene is TRBJ2-7, the V gene TRBV5-1; 7 positions match TRBD1. Germline V gene data show CDR1 as SGHRS and CDR2 as YFSETQ. Trimming removed 0 bases from V and 6 bases from J; junction bases left unmatched: 9. The CDR3 extends over 15 amino acids. The CDR3 nucleotides read TGCGCCAGCAGCTTGGGGTCAGGGGGTTCGGGCGAGCAGTACTTC. This encodes CASSLGSGGSGEQYF.

In its sample, this clonotype was seen many times. The chain links TRBV29-1 to TRBJ1-1, with TRBD1 matching over 8 bases. Germline V gene data show CDR1 as SQVTM and CDR2 as ANQGSEA. V trimming: 7 bases; J trimming: 4 bases; junction bases outside the gene matches: 11. The CDR3 has 14 amino acids. The CDR3 DNA reads TGCAGCGGGGAAGTACAGGGGGTGGGCACTGAAGCTTTCTTT. It encodes CSGEVQGVGTEAFF.

The chain couples TRBV30 to TRBJ2-7, with D possibly TRBD2 on 5 matching bases. This CDR3 is 13 amino acids long. CDR1 and CDR2 from the germline V gene are GTSNPN and SVGIG (reference sequence). The V and J ends lost 5 bases and 0 bases respectively, with 11 bases between them. This CDR3 is CAWARGSSYEQYF. The CDR3 nucleotides are TGTGCCTGGGCCCGGGGTAGCTCCTACGAGCAGTACTTC.

This clonotype has only a few counts. The V and J genes are TRBV5-1 and TRBJ2-7; TRBD1 aligns across 7 bases. After removal of 1 base from V and 3 bases from J, the junction contained 16 bases not matched to a gene. The CDR3 covers 18 residues. The germline CDR1 and CDR2 sequences are SGHRS and YFSETQ. This chain's CDR3 is CASSLMGVGAGGFYEQYF. CDR3 DNA sequence: TGCGCCAGCAGCTTGATGGGTGTCGGGGCAGGGGGTTTCTACGAGCAGTACTTC.

This clonotype was detected only a few times. The gene calls are TRBV5-1 and TRBJ1-5, with D unclear. Trimming cost V 0 bases and J 4 bases, with 11 bases left between them. This CDR3 is 15 amino acids long. CDR1 SGHRS and CDR2 YFSETQ come from the germline V gene. In nucleotides, the CDR3 is TGCGCCAGCAGCTTGGGGTCATCGGCGAATCAGCCCCAGCATTTT. Protein: CASSLGSSANQPQHF.

This clonotype showed up just a few times. The chain couples TRBV6-5 to TRBJ2-1, with 11 bases identical to TRBD2. The germline V gene encodes CDR1 MNHEY and CDR2 SVGAGI. The CDR3 totals 15 residues. Trimming took 5 bases from V and 5 from J; bases not matched to a gene: 5. Here the CDR3 DNA reads TGTGCCAGCAGTGTCGGGACTAGCGGAAACAATGAGCAGTTCTTC. This sequence encodes CASSVGTSGNNEQFF.

A few counts support this clonotype. The chain carries TRBV5-1 and TRBJ2-2; no reliable D call. Germline CDR1 SGHRS, CDR2 YFSETQ. CDR3 length equals 16 residues. With 2 bases removed from V and 0 bases from J, the gap between germline ends came to 11 bases. CDR3 nucleotides: TGCGCCAGCAGCTTCCAAGCCTATACGAACACCGGGGAGCTGTTTTTT. Residues: CASSFQAYTNTGELFF.

The CDR3, as DNA: TGTGCCAGCGACGGGGAACAGGGGGCAGGCAATCAGCCCCAGCATTTT. Protein: CASDGEQGAGNQPQHF. The chain uses TRBV6-6 and TRBJ1-5, with 9 bases that match TRBD1. In germline, CDR1 is MNHNY, CDR2 SVGAGI (reference sequence). This CDR3 contains 16 residues. With V trimmed by 8 bases and J by 2 bases, 10 bases remained unmatched.

The chain uses TRBV7-2 and TRBJ2-1; TRBD2 matches 11 bases. The CDR3 runs 15 residues. V trimming: 4 bases; J trimming: 6 bases; junction bases outside the gene matches: 5. Looked up from germline, CDR1 is SGHTA and CDR2 is FQGNSA. The CDR3 DNA reads TGTGCCAGCAGCTCCCAAGGACTAGCGGGCAATGAGCAGTTCTTC. Its translation is CASSSQGLAGNEQFF.

The sample holds many counts of this clonotype. The rearrangement uses TRBV7-9 and TRBJ2-7; 7 bases match TRBD2. The V segment lost 2 bases and the J segment 3 bases; nucleotides outside the gene matches: 7. This CDR3 spans 15 amino acids. Germline values: CDR1 SEHNR, CDR2 FQNEAQ (reference sequence). This CDR3 reads CASSLLRTSHYEQYF. The CDR3 coding sequence is TGTGCCAGCAGCTTACTAAGGACTAGTCACTACGAGCAGTACTTC.

The chain has TRBV6-5 and TRBJ1-1; 7 bases align to TRBD1. In germline, CDR1 is MNHEY, CDR2 SVGAGI. The CDR3 spans 14 residues. The trim removed 6 bases at V and 0 bases at J, leaving 4 bases unmatched. CDR3 DNA: TGTGCCAGCAGGACAGGGCGCATGAACACTGAAGCTTTCTTT. Protein sequence: CASRTGRMNTEAFF.

The chain combines TRBV10-3 with TRBJ2-7; 8 nucleotides match TRBD1. From germline, CDR1 is ENHRY and CDR2 SYGVKD. The CDR3 loop spans 14 amino acids. V gave up 3 bases and J gave up 4 bases; unmatched junction bases: 5. The CDR3 here is CAISERGQAYEQYF. CDR3 DNA: TGTGCCATCAGTGAACGGGGACAGGCTTACGAGCAGTACTTC.

The V and J genes are TRBV6-4 and TRBJ2-3; TRBD2 aligns across 7 bases. Germline assignment: CDR1 MRHNA and CDR2 SNTAGT. The V gene end was trimmed by 2 bases and the J gene end by 5 bases; junction bases not matched to a gene: 10. This CDR3 spans 16 amino acids. The CDR3 DNA is TGTGCCAGCAGTGACCACCGACTAGCCGGACAAGATACGCAGTATTTT. Translated: CASSDHRLAGQDTQYF.

The J gene is TRBJ2-7, the V gene TRBV20-1; perhaps D is TRBD1 or TRBD2 (5 bases each). The germline V gene encodes CDR1 DFQATT and CDR2 SNEGSKA (reference sequence). This CDR3 has 13 residues. The V end was cut by 4 bases, the J end by 6 bases, with 16 bases between. The CDR3 DNA sequence: TGCAGTGCTACGCAGTGTGGGGGTGGCGAGCAGTACTTC. Its protein product is CSATQCGGGEQYF.

This clonotype was found a few times. The chain employs TRBV19 and TRBJ1-2; 7 bases map to TRBD1. CDR1 and CDR2 from the germline V gene are LNHDA and SQIVND (reference sequence). This CDR3 region has 15 residues. V lost 3 bases, J lost 7 bases, and 11 bases stayed unmatched. CDR3 DNA sequence: TGTGCCAGTAGTATCCTCGAGCTAGGGGGCCGTGGCTACACCTTC. It specifies CASSILELGGRGYTF.

This clonotype has a handful of counts. The V gene is TRBV28, the J gene TRBJ1-1, with D maybe TRBD1 (5 bases). The CDR3 extends over 12 amino acids. With 4 bases removed from V and 3 bases from J, the gap between germline ends came to 6 bases. Germline CDR1 reads MDHEN; CDR2 reads SYDVKM. The CDR3 coding sequence is TGTGCCAGCAGTTCCAGGGACACTGAAGCTTTCTTT. Translated, it gives CASSSRDTEAFF.

This clonotype was counted only a few times. V and J are TRBV12-3 or TRBV12-4 and TRBJ2-5, with D tentatively TRBD1 or TRBD2 (6 bases each). This CDR3 has 13 residues. V was clipped by 3 bases and J by 4 bases, with 9 bases between them. The chain's CDR3 is CASSFWGAETQYF. The CDR3 coding sequence is TGTGCCAGCAGTTTCTGGGGGGCAGAGACCCAGTACTTC.

This clonotype was seen only a few times. This chain uses TRBV10-3 with TRBJ1-4, with unresolved D. There are 15 residues in the CDR3. V was trimmed by 4 bases and J by 0 bases, leaving 9 bases between them. Germline loops: CDR1 ENHRY, CDR2 SYGVKD. CDR3 loop: CAISANSATNEKLFF. The CDR3 DNA follows: TGTGCCATCAGTGCGAACAGCGCAACTAATGAAAAACTGTTTTTT.

This clonotype was seen a few times. The rearrangement links TRBV20-1 to TRBJ2-7, with D possibly matching TRBD1 (5 bases). The CDR3 is made up of 13 amino acids. The germline V and J ends were trimmed by 5 bases and 7 bases, with 18 bases remaining between them. Germline assignment: CDR1 DFQATT and CDR2 SNEGSKA (reference sequence). The CDR3: CSAPQGPLREQYF. The CDR3 DNA sequence: TGCAGTGCTCCCCAGGGCCCACTGCGAGAGCAGTACTTC.

The rearrangement links TRBV20-1 to TRBJ1-5; the match to TRBD1 covers 8 bases. The CDR3 is 18 residues long. The J segment lost 4 bases and the V segment lost 6 bases, leaving 20 bases of the junction unmatched. Germline V lookup: CDR1 DFQATT, CDR2 SNEGSKA (reference sequence). In DNA, the CDR3 is TGCAGTGCAACAACCAGGGGGGCAGGGGGCTTTGGGAATCAGCCCCAGCATTTT. This encodes CSATTRGAGGFGNQPQHF.